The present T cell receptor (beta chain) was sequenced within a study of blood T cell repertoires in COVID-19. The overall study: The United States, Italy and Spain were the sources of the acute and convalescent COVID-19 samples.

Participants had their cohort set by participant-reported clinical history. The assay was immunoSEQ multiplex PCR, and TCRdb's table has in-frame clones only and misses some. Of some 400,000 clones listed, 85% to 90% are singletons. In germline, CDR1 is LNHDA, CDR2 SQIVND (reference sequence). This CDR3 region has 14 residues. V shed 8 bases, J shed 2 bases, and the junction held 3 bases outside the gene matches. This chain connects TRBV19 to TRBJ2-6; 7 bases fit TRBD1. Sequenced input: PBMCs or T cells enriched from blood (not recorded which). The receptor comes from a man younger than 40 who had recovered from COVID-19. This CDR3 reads CASLDRAGANVLTF. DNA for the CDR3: TGTGCCAGTCTCGACAGGGCTGGGGCCAACGTCCTGACTTTC.